The source of this TCR beta chain is a study of T cells in localized non-small cell lung cancer. J lost 4 bases, V lost 10 bases, and 3 bases had no gene match. This CDR3 spans 11 amino acids. Germline values: CDR1 ENHRY, CDR2 SYGVKD. This clone was picked up a small number of times. Its antigen is as yet unknown. Repertoires were generated with immunoSEQ multiplex PCR, while TCRdb's copy carries only in-frame clones and drops some. Of just under 35,000 clones in the sample, around 93% were seen once. The study, taken as a whole, reports: Uninvolved nearby lung showed the greatest T cell clonality, exceeding that found in tumor. Heterogeneity stays possible, as sequencing covered only one tumor region. Appearance in adjacent lung was seen for a median around 60 of the top 100 tumor clones.

J is TRBJ1-1 and V is TRBV10-3, with 7 bases aligning to TRBD1. The receptor's source is an older female donor with stage II lung adenocarcinoma. The sample was peripheral blood mononuclear cells, taken before any cancer treatment. The CDR3 DNA reads as TGTGCCACCTGGGACAGCACTGAAGCTTTCTTT. Translation: CATWDSTEAFF.